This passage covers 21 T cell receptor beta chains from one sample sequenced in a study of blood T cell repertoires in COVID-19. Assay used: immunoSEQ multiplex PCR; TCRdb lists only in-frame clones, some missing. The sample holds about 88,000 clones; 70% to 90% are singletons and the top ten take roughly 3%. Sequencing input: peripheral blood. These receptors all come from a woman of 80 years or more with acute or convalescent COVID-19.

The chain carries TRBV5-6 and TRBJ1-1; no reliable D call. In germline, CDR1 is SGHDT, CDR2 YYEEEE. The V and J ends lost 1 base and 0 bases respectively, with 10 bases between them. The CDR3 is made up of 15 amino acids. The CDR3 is CASSLLAALNTEAFF. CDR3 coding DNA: TGTGCCAGCAGCTTGTTGGCAGCGTTGAACACTGAAGCTTTCTTT. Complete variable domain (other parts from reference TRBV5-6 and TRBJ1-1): DAGVTQSPTHLIKTRGQQVTLRCSPKSGHDTVSWYQQALGQGPQFIFQYYEEEERQRGNFPDRFSGHQFPNYSSELNVNALLLGDSALYLCASSLLAALNTEAFFGQGTRLTVV.

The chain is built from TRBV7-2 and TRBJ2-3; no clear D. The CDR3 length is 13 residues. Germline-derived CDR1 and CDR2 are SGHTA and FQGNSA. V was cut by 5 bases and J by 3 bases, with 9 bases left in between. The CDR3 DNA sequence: TGTGCCAGCAGCCCCCGAGAGACAGATACGCAGTATTTT. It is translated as CASSPRETDTQYF.

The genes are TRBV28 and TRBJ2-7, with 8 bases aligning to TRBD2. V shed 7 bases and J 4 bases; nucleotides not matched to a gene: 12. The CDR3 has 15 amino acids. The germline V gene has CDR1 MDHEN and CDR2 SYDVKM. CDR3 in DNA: TGTGCCAGCACCCTTCCCTCGGGGGGGGCATACGAGCAGTACTTC. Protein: CASTLPSGGAYEQYF. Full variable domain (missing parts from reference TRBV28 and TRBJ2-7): DVKVTQSSRYLVKRTGEKVFLECVQDMDHENMFWYRQDPGLGLRLIYFSYDVKMKEKGDIPEGYSVSREKKERFSLILESASTNQTSMYLCASTLPSGGAYEQYFGPGTRLTVT.

The CDR3 spells CATSDSISYTQYF. The CDR3 DNA follows: TGTGCCACCAGTGACTCTATCTCGTATACGCAGTATTTT. The chain links TRBV24-1 to TRBJ2-3, with D uncertain. The V end was cut by 4 bases, the J end by 7 bases, with 11 bases between. Per germline, CDR1 KGHDR and CDR2 SFDVKD. The CDR3 has 13 residues.

This CDR3 reads CASSLTGEGETQYF. DNA for the CDR3: TGTGCCAGCAGCTTAACGGGGGAGGGAGAGACCCAGTACTTC. The rearrangement uses TRBV7-9 and TRBJ2-5, with 7 nucleotides matching TRBD2. Germline loops: CDR1 SEHNR, CDR2 FQNEAQ (reference sequence). The trim removed 2 bases at V and 4 bases at J, leaving 4 bases unmatched. The CDR3 loop spans 14 amino acids.

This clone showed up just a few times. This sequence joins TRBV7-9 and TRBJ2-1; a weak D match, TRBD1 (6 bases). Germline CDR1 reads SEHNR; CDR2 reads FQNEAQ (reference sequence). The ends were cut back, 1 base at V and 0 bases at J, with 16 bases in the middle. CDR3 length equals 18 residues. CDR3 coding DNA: TGTGCCAGCAGCTTAGGATTAGGGGGACCTAACTCCTACAATGAGCAGTTCTTC. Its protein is CASSLGLGGPNSYNEQFF. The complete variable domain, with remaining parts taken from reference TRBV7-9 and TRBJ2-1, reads DTGVSQNPRHKITKRGQNVTFRCDPISEHNRLYWYRQTLGQGPEFLTYFQNEAQLEKSRLLSDRFSAERPKGSFSTLEIQRTEQGDSAMYLCASSLGLGGPNSYNEQFFGPGTRLTVL.

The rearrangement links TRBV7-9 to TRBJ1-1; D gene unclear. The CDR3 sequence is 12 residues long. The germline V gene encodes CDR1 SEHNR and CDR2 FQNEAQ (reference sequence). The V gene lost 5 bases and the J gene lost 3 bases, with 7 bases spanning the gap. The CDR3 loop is CASSPRDTEAFF. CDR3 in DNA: TGTGCCAGCAGCCCCCGGGACACTGAAGCTTTCTTT.

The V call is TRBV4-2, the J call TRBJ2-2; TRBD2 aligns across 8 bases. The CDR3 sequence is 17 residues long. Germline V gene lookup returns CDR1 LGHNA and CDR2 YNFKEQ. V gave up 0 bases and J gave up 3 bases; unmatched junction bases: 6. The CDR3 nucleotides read TGTGCCAGCAGCCAAGATAGGGGACTAGGCTACACCGGGGAGCTGTTTTTT. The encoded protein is CASSQDRGLGYTGELFF.

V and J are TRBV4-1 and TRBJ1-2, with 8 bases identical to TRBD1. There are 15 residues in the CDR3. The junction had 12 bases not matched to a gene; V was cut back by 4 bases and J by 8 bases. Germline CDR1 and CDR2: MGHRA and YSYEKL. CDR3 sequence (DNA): TGCGCCAGCAGCCCGGGAGACAGGGGCTCTTTGGGCTACACCTTC. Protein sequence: CASSPGDRGSLGYTF.

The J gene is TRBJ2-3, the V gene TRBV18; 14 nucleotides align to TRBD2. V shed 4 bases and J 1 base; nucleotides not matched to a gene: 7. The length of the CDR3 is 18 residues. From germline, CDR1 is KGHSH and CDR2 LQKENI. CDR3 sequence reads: CASSHPGLAGAGTDTQYF. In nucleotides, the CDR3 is TGTGCCAGCTCACATCCGGGACTAGCGGGAGCAGGCACAGATACGCAGTATTTT.

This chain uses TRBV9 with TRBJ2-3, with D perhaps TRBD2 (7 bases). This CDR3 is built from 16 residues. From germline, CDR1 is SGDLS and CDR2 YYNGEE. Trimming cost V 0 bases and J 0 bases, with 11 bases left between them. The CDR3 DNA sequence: TGTGCCAGCAGCGTAGAGGCGGGGGCGAGCACAGATACGCAGTATTTT. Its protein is CASSVEAGASTDTQYF.

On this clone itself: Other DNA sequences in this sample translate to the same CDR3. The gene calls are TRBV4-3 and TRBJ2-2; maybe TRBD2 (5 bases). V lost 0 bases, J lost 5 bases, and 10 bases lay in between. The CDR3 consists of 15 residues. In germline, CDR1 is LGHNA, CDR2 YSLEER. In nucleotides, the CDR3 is TGCGCCAGCAGCCAAGATCTTACGGGAACCGGGGAGCTGTTTTTT. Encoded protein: CASSQDLTGTGELFF.

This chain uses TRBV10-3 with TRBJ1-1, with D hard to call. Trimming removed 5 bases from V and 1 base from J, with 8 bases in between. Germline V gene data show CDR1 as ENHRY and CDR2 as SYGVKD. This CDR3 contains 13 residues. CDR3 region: CAISNAQNTEAFF. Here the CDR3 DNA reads TGTGCCATCAGTAACGCACAGAACACTGAAGCTTTCTTT.

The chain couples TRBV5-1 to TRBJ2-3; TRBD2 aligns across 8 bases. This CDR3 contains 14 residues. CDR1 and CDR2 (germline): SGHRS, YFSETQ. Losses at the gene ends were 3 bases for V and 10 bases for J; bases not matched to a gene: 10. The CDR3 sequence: CASSSDPGGTSQYF. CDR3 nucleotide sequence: TGCGCCAGCAGCTCGGATCCGGGGGGGACCTCGCAGTATTTT.

CDR3 residues: CATSDPGQGREKLFF. In DNA form, the CDR3 reads TGTGCCACCAGTGACCCGGGACAGGGGAGGGAAAAACTGTTTTTT. This chain connects TRBV24-1 to TRBJ1-4, with 10 bases lining up with TRBD1. Germline V gives CDR1 KGHDR, CDR2 SFDVKD. There are 15 residues in the CDR3. V shed 4 bases, J shed 8 bases, and the junction held 6 bases outside the gene matches.

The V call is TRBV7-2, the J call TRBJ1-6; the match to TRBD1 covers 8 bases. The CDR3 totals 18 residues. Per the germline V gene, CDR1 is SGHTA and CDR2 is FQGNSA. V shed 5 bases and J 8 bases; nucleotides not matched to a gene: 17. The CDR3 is CASSLRQGQFRIDSPLHF. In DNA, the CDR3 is TGTGCCAGCAGCCTCCGACAGGGGCAATTTCGAATCGATTCACCCCTCCACTTT.

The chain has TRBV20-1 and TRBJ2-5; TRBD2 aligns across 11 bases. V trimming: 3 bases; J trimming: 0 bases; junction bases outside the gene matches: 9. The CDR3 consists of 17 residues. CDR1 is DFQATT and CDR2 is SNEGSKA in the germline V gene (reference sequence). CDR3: CSASPVTSGVYQETQYF. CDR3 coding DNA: TGCAGTGCTAGTCCCGTGACTAGCGGGGTCTACCAAGAGACCCAGTACTTC.

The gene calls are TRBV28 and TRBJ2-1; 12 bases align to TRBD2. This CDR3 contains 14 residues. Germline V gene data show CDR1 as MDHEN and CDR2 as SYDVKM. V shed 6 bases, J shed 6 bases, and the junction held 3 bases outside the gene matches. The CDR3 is CASRTSGRPNEQFF. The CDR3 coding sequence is TGTGCCAGCAGAACTAGCGGGAGGCCCAATGAGCAGTTCTTC.

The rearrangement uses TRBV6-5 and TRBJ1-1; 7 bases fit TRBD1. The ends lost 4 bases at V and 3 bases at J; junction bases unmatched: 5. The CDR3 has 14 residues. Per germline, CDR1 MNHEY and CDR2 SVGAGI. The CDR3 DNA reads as TGTGCCAGCAGTTGGGACAGTTCTGACACTGAAGCTTTCTTT. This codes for CASSWDSSDTEAFF.

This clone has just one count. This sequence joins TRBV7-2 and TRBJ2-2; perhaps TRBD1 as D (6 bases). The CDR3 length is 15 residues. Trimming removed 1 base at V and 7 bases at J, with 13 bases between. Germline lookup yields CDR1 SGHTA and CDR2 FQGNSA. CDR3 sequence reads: CASSLGDRRVGELFF. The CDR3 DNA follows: TGTGCCAGCAGCTTAGGTGACAGGCGGGTCGGGGAGCTGTTTTTT.

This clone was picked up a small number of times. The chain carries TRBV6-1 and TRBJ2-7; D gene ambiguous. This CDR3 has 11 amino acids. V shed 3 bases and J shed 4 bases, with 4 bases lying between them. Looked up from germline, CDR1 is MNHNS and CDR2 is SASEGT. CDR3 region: CASSDRYEQYF. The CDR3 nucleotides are TGTGCCAGCAGTGATCGGTACGAGCAGTACTTC.